This section outlines one TCR beta chain sequence together with its context. This clone was seen just once. Its antigen is unknown. The input lacks base qualities; no much larger clone sits a single base away. Looking up the germline V gene (reference sequence) yields CDR1 LGHDT and CDR2 YNNKEL. The CDR3 numbers 14 residues from cysteine through phenylalanine. CDR3 DNA only is kept here, 42 bases in frame from base 1. Cut back by 2 bases and 0 bases, the V and J ends lie 5 bases apart. The sample's time point label, decoded: baseline before first vaccination. The sample's treatment or condition label is to be understood as: meningococcal conjugate vaccine given as trial control. Vaccinee samples were obtained from the UK trials COV001 and COV002, which included a single-blind randomized controlled phase 2/3 trial of AZD1222 (ChAdOx1 nCoV-19) in healthy adults. Trial participant PBMC samples were collected at day 0 and day 28 after the second dose for TCRbeta chain sequencing.

The data derive from a study of T cell responses to AZD1222 COVID-19 vaccine (dated by TCRdb to 2020 to 2022). Looking at the study overall: TCR sequencing covered 233 trial participants: around 210 given two doses of AZD1222 and 26 given two doses of MenACWY control vaccine. Trial participants were enrolled into age subgroups of 18-55, 56-69 and 70-plus years, which contained about 160, 30 and 59 TCR-sequenced participants, respectively.

Findings and caveats that apply to the study as a whole: After two AZD1222 doses, spike-specific TCR breadth and depth were significantly higher than at day 0 and than in MenACWY recipients. Reportedly, close to half of the unique spike-specific TCRs recognized epitopes lying outside the regions that are mutated in the B.1.351 and B.1.1.7 variants. Because no samples from the day 14 peak response were available, repertoires could be characterized only after the peak T cell response. Conclusions about previously exposed vaccinees are limited because only six or seven AZD1222 recipients were SARS-CoV-2 seropositive at baseline. CD4 TCRs associated with the vaccine covered the entire spike protein, and the dominant responses were in regions 160-218 and 743-854. In the small 56-69-year group, the increase in depth fell short of significance, most likely because of low power. Participants were mostly white British and included more females than males, and it was suggested by the authors that clonal diversity may have been underestimated.

The CDR3 regions of human TCRbeta chains were subjected to immunosequencing. The original methods were these. TCRs in the repertoires were compared against a reference library of SARS-CoV-2-specific TCRs that had been generated with the MIRA antigen-specificity platform. Breadth was defined as the fraction of unique TCRs that were SARS-CoV-2-associated. Depth was defined as the fraction of total T cells that were SARS-CoV-2-associated. Using the MIRA data, each spike-specific TCR was mapped to the spike region that the TCR reacts to and placed in a CD4 or CD8 class. Log10-transformed breadth and depth values were compared by one-way ANOVA with Sidak's multiple comparisons tests. TCRdb carries this immuneACCESS record with in-frame sequences only. Its versions omit some clonotypes, under half of them owing to an unresolved V gene in the studies checked, with the rest unexplained. The V and J calls and clone size were taken over from that table, and D and trimming were inferred from the DNA. Recorded for this sample are 70,000 to 95,000 clones; around 89% of them occurred a single time. The ten most abundant clones make up approximately 4.5% of the sample.

The chain employs TRBV3-1 (or the pseudogene TRBV3-2) and TRBJ1-5; TRBD1 is a possible D gene, resting on 5 matching bases. This material consisted of peripheral blood, taken on day 0 of MenACWY control vaccination. The TCR was taken from an adult in good health. CDR3 loop: CASSQQGSNQPQHF. At the DNA level, the sequence is TGTGCCAGCAGCCAACAGGGTAGCAATCAGCCCCAGCATTTT.